The TCR beta chain under discussion was sequenced for a study of identifying expanded T cells in peripheral blood (dated by TCRdb to the late 2010s). Looking at the study overall: Technical replicates were generated by sequencing separate aliquots of the same genomic DNA pool, and four replicates were compared pairwise. Findings and caveats that apply to the study as a whole: Across all healthy donors, variance in clone template counts between roughly 2-week samples was found to increase significantly with total template count. Between technical replicates the binomial model flagged about 1.2 differentially abundant clones, whereas over around two weeks the binomial model flagged about 16.4 and over approximately four weeks around 19. The authors expected that biological variance in healthy repertoires might rise further over much longer intervals, such as months to years. Both the number of clones called differentially abundant and the false-positive rate were significantly reduced by the beta-binomial model across all healthy-donor time intervals.

TCRbeta CDR3 regions were profiled by bias-controlled multiplex PCR amplification of genomic DNA with the immunoSEQ Assay. For the original study's pipeline: The absolute abundance of each unique TCRbeta CDR3 region was quantified after sequences were collapsed and filtered. Differential abundance was tested with a binomial (Fisher-equivalent) model and with a beta-binomial model adding time-dependent variance fitted from healthy donors. Any clone with fewer than 5 combined templates was excluded, and a clone was called differentially abundant if its Benjamini-Hochberg FDR was below 0.01. In the beta-binomial model, variance was expressed as a function of the total template count across the two samples, in the form v = (b*log(k)+a)^2. TCRdb limited this immuneACCESS table to in-frame rearrangements with V and J called. A share of clones is missing; checked studies link under half to unresolved V genes, and the rest is unexplained. V and J calls and clone size are those listed in that table; D and trimming were worked out from the DNA. The sample table holds 55,000 to 60,000 clones, of which around nine tenths were seen once. Of the sample, 3.6% is held by the ten largest clones.

During the collection period, no immune events, such as infections, were documented for the healthy donors. Healthy-donor blood repertoires served as a training cohort to calibrate time-dependent variance in a beta-binomial model of T-cell clone differential abundance. The training cohort was composed of roughly ten healthy donors, 3 female and 7 male. An age range of about 29 to 65 years, with an average of about 45 years, was recorded for the donors. Whole blood was collected from each healthy donor at three time points spaced approximately 13 days apart and obtained from a commercial supplier. Genomic DNA was extracted from unsorted whole blood for immunosequencing. At the junction V is shortened by 6 bases and J by 6 bases, with 12 bases in between. The germline V gene encodes CDR1 DFQATT and CDR2 SNEGSKA (reference sequence). Inclusive of the bounding cysteine and phenylalanine, the CDR3 is 11 residues long. Left in the record is the CDR3 DNA by itself, 33 bases read in frame from the first base.

Worth noting for this clone: Its binding antigen is unknown. No quality values exist for individual bases; no much larger clone is one base distant.

The sequenced sample consisted of blood. The chain employs TRBV20-1 and TRBJ2-7, and perhaps TRBD1 as D gene, on 6 matching bases. The TCR originated in a person between 18 and 75 years old in good health. The CDR3 protein sequence reads: CSAQTGSEQYF. The DNA sequence is given as TGCAGTGCCCAGACAGGATCCGAGCAGTACTTC.